This TCR beta chain appears in the sequencing data of a study of blood T cell repertoires in COVID-19. Study information: PBMCs, B-cell-depleted T cells, or T cells provided the cDNA or gDNA that made up the material.

The CDR3 runs to 15 residues. V trimming: 4 bases; J trimming: 5 bases; junction bases outside the gene matches: 9. The germline V gene encodes CDR1 SGHAT and CDR2 FQNNGV. Authors' methods: It was from reference gene primer amplification that nucleated cell counts were estimated. Measured with immunoSEQ multiplex PCR; TCRdb has only the in-frame clones, and not every one. V and J calls and clone size come straight from that table; D and trimming were deduced from the DNA. The sample yields 20,000 to 30,000 clones, approximately 85% seen once. This rearrangement joins TRBV11-2 to TRBJ2-5; TRBD1 aligns across 8 bases. The source of this sequence is a man between 65 and 79 years old in a cohort sampled during active COVID-19. Sequencing was done on a sample of peripheral blood. The DNA of the CDR3 is TGTGCCAGCAGCTCCTGGACAGGGCTTGTGGAGACCCAGTACTTC. It is translated as CASSSWTGLVETQYF. The full variable domain, completed using reference TRBV11-2 and TRBJ2-5, is EAGVAQSPRYKIIEKRQSVAFWCNPISGHATLYWYQQILGQGPKLLIQFQNNGVVDDSQLPKDRFSAERLKGVDSTLKIQPAKLEDSAVYLCASSSWTGLVETQYFGPGTRLLVL.